The rows below give T cell receptor beta chains drawn from one sample of a study of shared clonotypes between healthy human individuals. Assay: immunoSEQ multiplex PCR; the TCRdb copy retains only in-frame clones and omits some. The sample consists of about 520,000 clones, 90% to 97% of them appearing once. Material for sequencing was naive CD4+ T cells sorted from blood. These receptors all stem from a woman aged 30 to 39 in good health. Both conserved end residues are part of each CDR3. The D gene is left open where the match is weak. Part of the rows lack a size; the others show once, few, many or a class for expanded clones.

>once|TRBV27|TRBJ2-1|TRBD2
CASTQPVGAGGRPEQFF
TGTGCCAGCACCCAACCCGTGGGAGCGGGAGGAAGACCTGAGCAGTTCTTC
>-|TRBV7-9|TRBJ2-7|-
CASSLAPFGTSRYEQYF
TGTGCCAGCAGCTTAGCCCCCTTTGGTACTAGCAGATACGAGCAGTACTTC
>-|TRBV6-5|TRBJ2-7|-
CASSRTSVRAYEQYF
TGTGCCAGCAGTAGGACAAGCGTAAGGGCCTACGAGCAGTACTTC
>-|TRBV4-1|TRBJ2-4|TRBD1
CASSHGQGKNIQYF
TGCGCCAGCAGCCACGGACAGGGGAAAAACATTCAGTACTTC
>-|TRBV10-3|TRBJ1-3|-
CAISSGNTIYF
TGTGCCATCTCCTCTGGAAACACCATATATTTT
>-|TRBV4-1|TRBJ1-3|-
CASSQDRAGRGNTIYF
TGCGCCAGCAGCCAAGATCGTGCCGGGCGGGGAAACACCATATATTTT
>-|TRBV5-1|TRBJ1-1|-
CASSLVGGLNTEAFF
TGCGCCAGCAGCTTGGTCGGCGGACTGAACACTGAAGCTTTCTTT
>few|TRBV20-1|TRBJ1-1|-
CSARVVEAFF
TGCAGTGCTAGAGTAGTTGAAGCTTTCTTT
>-|TRBV6-6|TRBJ2-5|TRBD2
CASSARSGGRETQYF
TGTGCCAGCAGTGCCCGGTCTGGCGGGAGAGAGACCCAGTACTTC
>-|TRBV6-6|TRBJ1-3|TRBD1
CASLTGDGNTIYF
TGTGCCAGCTTAACAGGGGATGGAAACACCATATATTTT
>-|TRBV19|TRBJ2-5|-
CASSLSARLFGETQYF
TGTGCCAGTAGTTTATCCGCTCGACTCTTCGGGGAGACCCAGTACTTC
>once|TRBV27|TRBJ2-7|TRBD1
CASSARGPPYEQYF
TGTGCCAGCAGTGCCAGGGGGCCCCCCTACGAGCAGTACTTC
>-|TRBV25-1|TRBJ2-7|-
CASSPVGGLYEQYF
TGTGCCAGCAGTCCGGTGGGGGGTCTCTACGAGCAGTACTTC
>once|TRBV7-9|TRBJ2-5|TRBD2
CATGLAGGWEQYF
TGTGCGACGGGGCTAGCGGGAGGATGGGAGCAGTACTTC
>-|TRBV15|TRBJ1-4|-
CATSREWQATNEKLFF
TGTGCCACCAGCAGAGAATGGCAGGCGACTAATGAAAAACTGTTTTTT
>-|TRBV28|TRBJ1-1|-
CASSLLYKAFF
TGTGCCAGCAGTTTACTCTACAAGGCTTTCTTT
>-|TRBV19|TRBJ2-2|TRBD2
CASSIEGLAGAFNTGELFF
TGTGCCAGTAGTATAGAGGGGCTAGCGGGAGCGTTTAACACCGGGGAGCTGTTTTTT
>-|TRBV7-9|TRBJ1-2|TRBD1
CASSPGTGSLDGYTF
TGTGCCAGCAGCCCCGGGACAGGGTCCTTAGACGGCTACACCTTC
>-|TRBV6-4|TRBJ2-1|TRBD1
CASSRQGGNEQFF
TGTGCCAGCAGTAGACAGGGGGGCAATGAGCAGTTCTTC
>-|TRBV28|TRBJ2-1|TRBD2
CASSLHPAGISNEQFF
TGTGCCAGCAGTTTGCATCCAGCGGGAATTTCCAATGAGCAGTTCTTC
>-|TRBV6-5|TRBJ1-1|-
CASSYPMGGVTEAFF
TGTGCCAGCAGTTACCCGATGGGGGGGGTCACTGAAGCTTTCTTT
>-|TRBV28|TRBJ2-7|-
CASSSLDPLLAYEQYF
TGTGCCAGCAGTTCCCTGGACCCGTTACTGGCCTACGAGCAGTACTTC
>-|TRBV6-4|TRBJ1-2|TRBD1
CASSDNRGNGYTF
TGTGCCAGCAGTGACAACAGGGGGAATGGCTACACCTTC
>once|TRBV5-1|TRBJ1-1|-
CASSGELEITEAFF
TGCGCCAGCAGCGGGGAGTTAGAAATCACTGAAGCTTTCTTT
>few|TRBV5-4|TRBJ1-5|-
CASSLDANQPQHF
TGTGCCAGCAGCTTGGACGCCAATCAGCCCCAGCATTTT
>-|TRBV19|TRBJ2-5|-
CASSIGTDTRRPQYF
TGTGCCAGTAGTATCGGGACGGATACCCGGAGGCCCCAGTACTTC
>-|TRBV13|TRBJ2-7|TRBD1
CASSLGQGARYEQYF
TGTGCCAGCAGCTTAGGACAGGGGGCTAGGTACGAGCAGTACTTC
>-|TRBV5-1|TRBJ2-7|-
CASSLTSGLKEQYF
TGCGCCAGCAGCTTGACTTCGGGTCTCAAAGAGCAGTACTTC
>-|TRBV27|TRBJ2-7|TRBD2
CASRPTSGSGGEQYF
TGTGCCAGCAGGCCGACTAGCGGCTCAGGGGGAGAGCAGTACTTC
>-|TRBV7-9|TRBJ1-2|-
CASSLSSDISGYTF
TGTGCCAGCAGCCTCTCTTCAGACATCAGTGGCTACACCTTC
>-|TRBV27|TRBJ1-1|TRBD1
CASRRTGVTEAFF
TGTGCCAGCAGACGGACAGGGGTCACTGAAGCTTTCTTT
>-|TRBV2|TRBJ1-5|-
CASSEIGGGYQPQHF
TGTGCCAGCAGTGAAATCGGGGGGGGCTACCAGCCCCAGCATTTT
>few|TRBV5-4|TRBJ2-1|-
CASSFTSVTEQFF
TGTGCCAGCAGCTTCACTAGTGTTACTGAGCAGTTCTTC
>-|TRBV5-1|TRBJ1-2|TRBD1
CASSLTGTGFYGYTF
TGCGCCAGCAGTTTAACCGGGACAGGGTTCTATGGCTACACCTTC
>-|TRBV2|TRBJ2-5|TRBD1
CASSPQGQGMETQYF
TGTGCCAGCAGCCCACAAGGACAGGGAATGGAGACCCAGTACTTC
>-|TRBV30|TRBJ2-3|-
CAWSPGLDTQYF
TGTGCCTGGAGTCCCGGACTCGATACGCAGTATTTT
>-|TRBV27|TRBJ2-1|-
CASSWSLTYNEQFF
TGTGCCAGCAGTTGGTCACTCACCTACAATGAGCAGTTCTTC
>-|TRBV5-1|TRBJ1-1|-
CASSLAPSNTEAFF
TGCGCCAGCAGCTTGGCTCCGAGTAACACTGAAGCTTTCTTT
>-|TRBV27|TRBJ2-7|TRBD2
CASSRTSYEQYF
TGTGCCAGCAGTCGGACTAGCTACGAGCAGTACTTC
>-|TRBV11-1|TRBJ2-7|TRBD2
CASSVRLAGAVYEQYF
TGTGCCAGCAGCGTTAGACTAGCGGGAGCGGTCTACGAGCAGTACTTC
>-|TRBV5-1|TRBJ2-7|-
CASSLAAGELYEQYF
TGCGCCAGCAGCTTGGCGGCAGGGGAACTCTACGAGCAGTACTTC
>-|TRBV27|TRBJ1-4|TRBD1
CASSDGQGGGEKLFF
TGTGCCAGCAGTGACGGACAGGGGGGCGGTGAAAAACTGTTTTTT